Each of the 17 T cell receptor beta chains below was sequenced from the same sample in a study of blood T cell repertoires in COVID-19. Libraries were prepared by immunoSEQ multiplex PCR; TCRdb keeps only in-frame clonotypes and omits some of them. The sample has approximately 120,000 clones; more than 70% are singletons. Sequencing was performed on peripheral blood. These receptors all stem from a woman aged 80 or over with COVID-19, enrolled during active disease.

The rearrangement joins TRBV7-9 to TRBJ2-7, with D unresolved. CDR1 and CDR2 (germline): SEHNR, FQNEAQ (reference sequence). V was cut by 5 bases and J by 4 bases, with 9 bases left in between. The CDR3 sequence is 12 residues long. CDR3 DNA: TGTGCCAGCAGCCTAGGAGTGTACGAGCAGTACTTC. It codes for CASSLGVYEQYF.

The J gene is TRBJ1-1, the V gene TRBV25-1; 8 nucleotides line up with TRBD1. The V segment lost 6 bases and the J segment 4 bases; nucleotides outside the gene matches: 4. Germline assignment: CDR1 MGHDK and CDR2 SYGVNS. The CDR3 totals 13 residues. The chain's CDR3 is CASRNRGGTEAFF. The CDR3 DNA sequence: TGTGCCAGCAGGAACAGGGGGGGCACTGAAGCTTTCTTT.

The rearrangement joins TRBV6-1 to TRBJ1-1, with 9 nucleotides matching TRBD1. Germline-derived CDR1 and CDR2 are MNHNS and SASEGT. The CDR3 loop spans 14 amino acids. J gave up 4 bases and V 1 base, and 1 base lay outside the gene matches. CDR3 DNA sequence: TGTGCCAGCAGTGAAGGGACAGGGGCCACTGAAGCTTTCTTT. This sequence encodes CASSEGTGATEAFF.

The chain uses TRBV6-6 and TRBJ2-7; 8 positions match TRBD1. CDR1 and CDR2 from the germline V gene are MNHNY and SVGAGI (reference sequence). There are 14 residues in the CDR3. V lost 6 bases, J lost 6 bases, and 10 bases stayed unmatched. CDR3 in DNA: TGTGCCAGCAGGGAATCGAAGACAGGGGTCGAGCAGTACTTC. This translates into CASRESKTGVEQYF.

This clone occurred once. The chain is built from TRBV5-5 and TRBJ2-3; 9 bases map to TRBD2. Germline CDR1 and CDR2: SGHKS and YYEKEE (reference sequence). This CDR3 region has 16 residues. Germline trimming cut 0 bases from V and 0 bases from J; bases unmatched to any gene: 2. DNA for the CDR3: TGTGCCAGCAGCTTGGCCGGACTAGCGAGCACAGATACGCAGTATTTT. This codes for CASSLAGLASTDTQYF.

This clone was observed a few times. The rearrangement joins TRBV7-2 to TRBJ2-7; unclear D gene. The CDR3 is 14 residues long. The germline V gene encodes CDR1 SGHTA and CDR2 FQGNSA. V was clipped by 4 bases and J by 0 bases, with 10 bases between them. CDR3 loop: CASSSGGSSYEQYF. Here the CDR3 DNA reads TGTGCCAGCAGCTCCGGCGGCAGCTCCTACGAGCAGTACTTC. Together with reference TRBV7-2 and TRBJ2-7, the CDR3 gives the full variable domain: GAGVSQSPSNKVTEKGKDVELRCDPISGHTALYWYRQSLGQGLEFLIYFQGNSAPDKSGLPSDRFSAERTGGSVSTLTIQRTQQEDSAVYLCASSSGGSSYEQYFGPGTRLTVT.

This chain links TRBV5-1 with TRBJ2-1; a weak D match, TRBD2 (6 bases). The V end was cut by 2 bases, the J end by 7 bases, with 16 bases between. Germline V lookup: CDR1 SGHRS, CDR2 YFSETQ. The CDR3 consists of 15 residues. The CDR3 DNA reads TGCGCCAGCAGCTTATCGACTAGTTCGGTGAATGAGCAGTTCTTC. This translates into CASSLSTSSVNEQFF. Supplemented by reference TRBV5-1 and TRBJ2-1, the full variable domain reads KAGVTQTPRYLIKTRGQQVTLSCSPISGHRSVSWYQQTPGQGLQFLFEYFSETQRNKGNFPGRFSGRQFSNSRSEMNVSTLELGDSALYLCASSLSTSSVNEQFFGPGTRLTVL.

The DNA for the CDR3 is TGCGCCAGCAGCAGCACCGGGACTAGCGGCACAGATACGCAGTATTTT. This translates into CASSSTGTSGTDTQYF. The V and J genes are TRBV5-1 and TRBJ2-3, with 10 nucleotides matching TRBD2. Germline V gene lookup returns CDR1 SGHRS and CDR2 YFSETQ. V was pared by 4 bases and J by 1 base, with 6 bases of the junction left unmatched. The CDR3 extends over 16 amino acids.

The V gene is TRBV19, the J gene TRBJ1-5, with D maybe TRBD1 (5 bases). In germline, CDR1 is LNHDA, CDR2 SQIVND (reference sequence). Trimming removed 4 bases at V and 0 bases at J, with 10 bases between. The length of the CDR3 is 15 residues. The CDR3 reads CASSTQTVSNQPQHF. CDR3 nucleotide sequence: TGTGCCAGTAGTACACAGACAGTTAGCAATCAGCCCCAGCATTTT.

CDR3 in amino acids: CASSELRPINTEAFF. CDR3 in DNA: TGTGCCAGCAGCGAACTACGCCCGATAAACACTGAAGCTTTCTTT. The rearrangement links TRBV11-2 to TRBJ1-1, with D unresolved. V was trimmed by 5 bases and J by 2 bases, leaving 15 bases between them. Germline V gives CDR1 SGHAT, CDR2 FQNNGV. This CDR3 region has 15 residues.

This clone appeared once. The rearrangement links TRBV23-1 to TRBJ1-3, with D perhaps matching TRBD1 (5 bases). TRBV23-1 is noted as an ORF with a role that remains uncertain. Deletions cut 1 base from V and 0 bases from J, with 13 bases between. The CDR3 is 17 residues long. CDR3 in DNA: TGCGCCAGCAGTCAATTGTGGGACGGGAGCTCTGGAAACACCATATATTTT. Translating it yields CASSQLWDGSSGNTIYF.

Only one count was recorded for this clone. The rearrangement uses TRBV4-3 and TRBJ2-3; D possibly corresponds to TRBD2 (5 bases). Deletions cut 3 bases from V and 0 bases from J, with 13 bases between. This CDR3 has 16 amino acids. The V gene's germline CDR1 is LGHNA and CDR2 YSLEER. The DNA of the CDR3 is TGCGCCAGCAGCCATGTTGGGCGGGCCAGCACAGATACGCAGTATTTT. Amino acid sequence: CASSHVGRASTDTQYF.

The CDR3 DNA reads as TGTGCCACCCGGGACCGTGGGGGGGGAAAGACCCAGTACTTC. Protein: CATRDRGGGKTQYF. The rearrangement joins TRBV24-1 to TRBJ2-5, with 7 positions matching TRBD2. CDR3 length: 14 amino acids. With V trimmed by 9 bases and J by 6 bases, 12 bases remained unmatched. Germline values: CDR1 KGHDR, CDR2 SFDVKD.

The V gene is TRBV6-5, the J gene TRBJ1-1; maybe TRBD1 (5 bases). V gave up 4 bases and J gave up 1 base, with 7 bases separating them. The CDR3 is made up of 13 amino acids. From germline, CDR1 is MNHEY and CDR2 SVGAGI. The CDR3 here is CASSSQGNTEAFF. The CDR3 DNA reads TGTGCCAGCAGTTCGCAGGGGAACACTGAAGCTTTCTTT.

The V gene is TRBV10-1, the J gene TRBJ2-7; D uncertain. Germline CDR1 reads WNHNN; CDR2 reads SYGVQD (reference sequence). Deletions cut 3 bases from V and 6 bases from J, with 6 bases between. The CDR3 is made up of 11 amino acids. DNA of the CDR3: TGCGCCAGCAGTGAAGCAACCGAGCAGTACTTC. Amino acids: CASSEATEQYF.

The chain recombines TRBV28 with TRBJ2-3; TRBD1 matches 7 bases. CDR1 and CDR2 (germline): MDHEN, SYDVKM. This CDR3 has 15 residues. Losses at the gene ends were 5 bases for V and 2 bases for J; bases not matched to a gene: 7. CDR3 region: CASSTQQGHTDTQYF. CDR3 bases: TGTGCCAGCAGTACCCAACAGGGGCACACAGATACGCAGTATTTT.

The chain has TRBV5-1 and TRBJ1-1; D may be TRBD1 (5 bases). The V gene lost 4 bases and the J gene lost 1 base, with 11 bases spanning the gap. There are 14 residues in the CDR3. CDR1 is SGHRS and CDR2 is YFSETQ in the germline V gene. CDR3 DNA sequence: TGCGCCAGCAGCCCCGGAACAGGGAACACTGAAGCTTTCTTT. Translated: CASSPGTGNTEAFF.